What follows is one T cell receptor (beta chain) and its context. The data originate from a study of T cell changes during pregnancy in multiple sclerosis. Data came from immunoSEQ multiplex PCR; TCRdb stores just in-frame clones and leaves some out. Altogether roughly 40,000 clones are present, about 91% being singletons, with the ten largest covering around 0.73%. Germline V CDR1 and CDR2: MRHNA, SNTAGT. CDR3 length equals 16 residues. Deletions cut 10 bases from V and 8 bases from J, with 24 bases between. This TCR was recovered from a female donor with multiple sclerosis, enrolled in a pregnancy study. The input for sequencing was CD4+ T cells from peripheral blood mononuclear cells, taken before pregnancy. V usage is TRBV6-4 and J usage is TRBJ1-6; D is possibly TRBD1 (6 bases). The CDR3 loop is CAIRRPRQARDSPLHF. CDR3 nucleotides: TGTGCCATCAGACGCCCCAGACAGGCTCGAGATTCACCCCTCCACTTT.